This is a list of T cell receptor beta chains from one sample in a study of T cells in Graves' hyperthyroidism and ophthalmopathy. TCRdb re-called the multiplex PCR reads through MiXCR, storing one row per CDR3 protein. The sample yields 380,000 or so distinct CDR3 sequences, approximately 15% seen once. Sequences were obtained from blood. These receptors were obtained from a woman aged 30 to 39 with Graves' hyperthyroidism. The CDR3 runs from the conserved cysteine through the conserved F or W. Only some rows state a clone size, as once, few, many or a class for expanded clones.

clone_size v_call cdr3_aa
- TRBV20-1 CSARDRVTYGYTF
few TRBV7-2 CASSLVGAGVYF
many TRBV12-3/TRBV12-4 CASRFSGSVTDTQYF
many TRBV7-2 CASSSQGFAYNEQFF
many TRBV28 CASSLMERSRRGSPLHF
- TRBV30 CAWSIGGASTDTQYF
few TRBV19 CASNLIAGTGELFF
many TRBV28 CASNPRLTGGYTDTQYF
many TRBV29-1 CTGGEGPYNEQFF
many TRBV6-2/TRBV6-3 CASSPLSAVSGQYF
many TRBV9 CASSVQGSGSYEQYF
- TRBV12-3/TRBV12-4 CASSLLLGLSGANVLTF
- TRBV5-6 CASSITQGPRTDTQYF
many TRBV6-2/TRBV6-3 CASTTRTGSYEQYF
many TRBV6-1 CASSETGGTNQPQHF
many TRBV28 CASSLAILKQENTEAFF
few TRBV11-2 CASSGGWFWGTGVRGSYEQYF
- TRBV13 CASSRLAGDVNEQFF
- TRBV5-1 CASKTRDSPNTDTQYF
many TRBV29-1 CSVTPSGGGGEQYF
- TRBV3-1 CASREHNEQGF
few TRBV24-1 CATSAEPGQSEKLFF
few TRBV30 CAWTSQDKSQQETQYF
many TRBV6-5 CASSYGAGVLYEQYF
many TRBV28 CASSLPHATNEKLFF
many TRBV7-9 CASSGEGRFSGRRQDNEQFF
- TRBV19 CATEQFPFNQPQHF
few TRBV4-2 CASSQVRAGGPGEQYF
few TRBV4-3 CASSQEGRDGYGYTF
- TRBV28 CASGAGSDEKLFF
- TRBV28 CASSSLARASLGGELFF
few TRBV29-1 CSVAGFGEKLFF
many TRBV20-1 CSARDDRDNSPLHF
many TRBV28 CASSAGYEETQYF
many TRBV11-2 CASSLAQTSGRDTQYF
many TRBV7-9 CASSLTSRPSGRPNEQFF
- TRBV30 CAWSGALTSSSPDTQYF
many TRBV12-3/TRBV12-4 CASTLTPPQQYF
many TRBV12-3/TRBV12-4 CASSLRGGFRTNTEQYF
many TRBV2 CASIGRDTDTQYF
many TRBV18 CASSNGQAWAEAFF
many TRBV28 CASSPQGTNQPQHF
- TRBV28 CASSRLAGERSGELFF
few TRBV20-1 CSASLGVVPTGELFF
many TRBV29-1 CSVEGQGIGEAFF
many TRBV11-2 CASSLELAETQYF